This T cell receptor (beta chain) was recorded in a study of cytomegalovirus exposure and HLA in healthy donors. Primers: 60 Vbeta forward and 13 Jbeta reverse. Using immunoSEQ multiplex PCR, the repertoire was profiled, and TCRdb retains in-frame clones only, with some absent. The sample has 200,000 to 250,000 clones, about 70% seen once. On this clone itself: The target antigen is unknown.

Study-wide results and limits: For most subjects, TCR beta sequences were reported to predict HLA-A and HLA-B alleles with accuracy. Trimming of TCR beta V- and J-genes showed a link, identified in a later analysis, to a missense DCLRE1C variant. Earlier analysis yielded a pattern in which most TCR beta V segments were productive about 87% or about 30% of the time. Common viral pathogens (according to a later analysis) appeared linked to several of the most significant clusters.

Between the trimmed V and J ends, which lost 0 bases and 4 bases, there was a span of 12 bases. Germline V gene lookup returns CDR1 LNHNV and CDR2 YYDKDF (reference sequence). The CDR3 covers 15 residues. This chain uses TRBV15 with TRBJ1-2, with D perhaps matching TRBD1 (5 bases). The TCR sequence derives from a woman under 40 in good health and CMV-seronegative. Sample: PBMCs. This CDR3 reads CATSRDLTASYGYTF. The CDR3 nucleotides are TGTGCCACCAGCAGAGATCTGACAGCTTCCTATGGCTACACCTTC.